This TCR beta chain was identified in a study of shared clonotypes between healthy human individuals. Points from the study as a whole: Sequencing depth was a factor that was expected to affect clonotype sharing among donors. Generation probabilities were higher for clonotypes shared across all four sorted-subset donors than for unshared ones.

Splitting of each subset's genomic DNA was done evenly across several immunoSEQ plates. The table came from immunoSEQ multiplex PCR; TCRdb's copy has only in-frame clones and leaves some out. Among around 1.1 million clones listed, approximately 80% were seen once. V lost 1 base and J 11 bases, leaving 14 bases between the germline ends. This CDR3 region has 12 residues. CDR1 is GTSNPN, CDR2 SVGIG, per germline (reference sequence). Comments on this clone: What it binds is not known.

Sequenced material: memory CD4+ T cells from PBMCs. Subset meaning: CD45RA-negative fraction. This sequence originates from a man between 18 and 29 years old in good health. Some clones in this sample may be carry-over from other donors' samples. The chain carries TRBV30 and TRBJ1-2; D may be TRBD1 (5 bases). CDR3 coding DNA: TGTGCCTGGAGTGGGGGCCACTCCAGGTACACCTTC. Translated, it gives CAWSGGHSRYTF.